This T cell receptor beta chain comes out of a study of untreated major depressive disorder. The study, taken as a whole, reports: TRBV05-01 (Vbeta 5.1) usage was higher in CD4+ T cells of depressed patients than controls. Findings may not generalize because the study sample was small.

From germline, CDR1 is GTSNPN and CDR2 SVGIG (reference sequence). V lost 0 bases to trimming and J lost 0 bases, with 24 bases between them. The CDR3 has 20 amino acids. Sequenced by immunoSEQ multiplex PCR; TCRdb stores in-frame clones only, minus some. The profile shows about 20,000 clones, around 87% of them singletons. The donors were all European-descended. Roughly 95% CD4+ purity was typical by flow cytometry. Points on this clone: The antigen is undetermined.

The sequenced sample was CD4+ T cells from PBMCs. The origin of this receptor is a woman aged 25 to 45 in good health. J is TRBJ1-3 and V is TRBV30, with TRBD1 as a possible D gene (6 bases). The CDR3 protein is CAWSVRSRKTGTLSGNTIYF. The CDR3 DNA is TGTGCCTGGAGTGTAAGGTCCCGAAAAACCGGGACACTCTCTGGAAACACCATATATTTT.